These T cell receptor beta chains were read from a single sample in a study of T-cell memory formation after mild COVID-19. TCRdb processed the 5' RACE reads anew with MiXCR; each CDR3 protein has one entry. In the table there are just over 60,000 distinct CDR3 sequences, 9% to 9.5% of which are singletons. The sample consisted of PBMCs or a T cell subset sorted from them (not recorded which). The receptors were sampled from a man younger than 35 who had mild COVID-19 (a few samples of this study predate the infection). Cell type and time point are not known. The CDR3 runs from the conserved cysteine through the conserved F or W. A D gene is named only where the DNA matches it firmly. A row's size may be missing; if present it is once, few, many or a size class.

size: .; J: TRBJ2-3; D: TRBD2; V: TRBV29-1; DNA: TGCAGCGTTGGGACTAGCGGCACAGATACGCAGTATTTT; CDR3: CSVGTSGTDTQYF
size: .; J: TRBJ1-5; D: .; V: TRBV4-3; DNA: TGCGCCAGCAGCCAAGATTGGGGTTCGGGCCAGCCCCAGCATTTT; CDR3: CASSQDWGSGQPQHF
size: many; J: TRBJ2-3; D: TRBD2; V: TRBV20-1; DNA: TGCAGTGCTAGAGTCCCTAGCGGGGGGGCTACAGATACGCAGTATTTT; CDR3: CSARVPSGGATDTQYF
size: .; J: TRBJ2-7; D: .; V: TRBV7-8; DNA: TGTGCCAGCAGGTTTGACTCGGTCGGTCACTACGAGCAGTACTTC; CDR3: CASRFDSVGHYEQYF
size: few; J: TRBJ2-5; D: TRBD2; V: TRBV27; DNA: TGTGCCAGCAGAGTAGCGGGGGAGCAAGAGACCCAGTACTTC; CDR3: CASRVAGEQETQYF
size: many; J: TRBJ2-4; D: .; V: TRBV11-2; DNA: TGTGCCAGCAGCCCCGGGACGGACATTCAGTACTTC; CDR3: CASSPGTDIQYF
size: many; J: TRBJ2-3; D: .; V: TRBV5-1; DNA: TGCGCCAGCAGCTGGGAGGGGGCAGATACGCAGTATTTT; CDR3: CASSWEGADTQYF
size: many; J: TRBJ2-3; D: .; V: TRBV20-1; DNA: TGCAGTGCTAGACCCCAGAGGGGGAGGCACACAGATACGCAGTATTTT; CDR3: CSARPQRGRHTDTQYF
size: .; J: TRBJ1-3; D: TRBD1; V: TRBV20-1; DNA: TGCAGTGCTAGAGATCCCGGACAGGGGGTTGGAAACACCATATATTTT; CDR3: CSARDPGQGVGNTIYF
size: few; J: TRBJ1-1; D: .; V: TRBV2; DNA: TGTGCCAGCAGTGAAGCGCAGCAGAGCACTGAAGCTTTCTTT; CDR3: CASSEAQQSTEAFF
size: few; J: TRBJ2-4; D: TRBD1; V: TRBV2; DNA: TGTGCCAGTGGACAGGGGTTAGCCAAAAACATTCAGTACTTC; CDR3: CASGQGLAKNIQYF
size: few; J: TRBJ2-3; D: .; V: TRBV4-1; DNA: TGCGCCAGCAGCCAAGAGACGCCGCAGGCGGGCGATACGCAGTATTTT; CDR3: CASSQETPQAGDTQYF
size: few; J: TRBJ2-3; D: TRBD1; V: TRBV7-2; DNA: TGTGCCAGCAGCTTAGGGGGACAGAATACGCAGTATTTT; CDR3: CASSLGGQNTQYF
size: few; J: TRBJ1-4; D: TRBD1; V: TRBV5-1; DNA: TGCGCCAGCAGCGCCGGGACAGGGGTTCGAAAACTGTTTTTT; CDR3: CASSAGTGVRKLFF
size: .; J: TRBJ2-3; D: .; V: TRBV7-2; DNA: TGTGCCAGCAGCCCCGTAGGGGGGGCGGGCACAGATACGCAGTATTTT; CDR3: CASSPVGGAGTDTQYF
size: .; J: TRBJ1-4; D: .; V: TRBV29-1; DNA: TGCAGCGTCCAACTTGAAAAACTGTTTTTT; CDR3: CSVQLEKLFF
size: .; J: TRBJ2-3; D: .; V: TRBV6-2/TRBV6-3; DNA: TGTGCCAGCAGTTACTCCCCCGGGCTGGGGACAGATACGCAGTATTTT; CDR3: CASSYSPGLGTDTQYF
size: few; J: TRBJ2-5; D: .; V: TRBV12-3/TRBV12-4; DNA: TGTGCCAGCAACCGCGAGGGGGAACAAGAGACCCAGTACTTC; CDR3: CASNREGEQETQYF
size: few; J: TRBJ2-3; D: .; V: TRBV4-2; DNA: TGTGCCAGCAGCCAAGTGGACTTGACTGGCACAGATACGCAGTATTTT; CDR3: CASSQVDLTGTDTQYF
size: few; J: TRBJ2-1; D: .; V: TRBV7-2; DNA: TGTGCCAGCAGCCCACAGACCGGAACCTACAATGAGCAGTTCTTC; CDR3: CASSPQTGTYNEQFF
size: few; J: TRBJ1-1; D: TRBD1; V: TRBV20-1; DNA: TGCAGTGCTTGGGACAGGGGCCATTTGATGAACACTGAAGCTTTCTTT; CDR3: CSAWDRGHLMNTEAFF
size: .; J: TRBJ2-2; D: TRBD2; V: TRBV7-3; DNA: TGTGCCAGCAGCCCTGCGGGCGGGGGGGCCGCCGGGGAGCTGTTTTTT; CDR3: CASSPAGGGAAGELFF
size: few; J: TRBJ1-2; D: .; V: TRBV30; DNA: TGTGCCTGGAGCTTTCTCAACTATGGCTACACCTTC; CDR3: CAWSFLNYGYTF
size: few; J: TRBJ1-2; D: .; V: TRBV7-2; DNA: TGTGCCAGCAGCTTATACTATGGCTACACCTTC; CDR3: CASSLYYGYTF
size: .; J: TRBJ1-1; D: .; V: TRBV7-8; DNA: TGTGCCAGCAGCTTAGCCAGGGGCCGGATGGAAGCTTTCTTT; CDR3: CASSLARGRMEAFF
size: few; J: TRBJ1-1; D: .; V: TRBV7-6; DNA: TGTGCCAGCAGCTCCGGAGGGGGGCGGGTAGGTGAAGCTTTCTTT; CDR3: CASSSGGGRVGEAFF
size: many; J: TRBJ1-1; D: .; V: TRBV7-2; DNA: TGTGCCAGCAGCTTAGAGGATACGGGGGGAAGAAGGTTCTTT; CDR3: CASSLEDTGGRRFF
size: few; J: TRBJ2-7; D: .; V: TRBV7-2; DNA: TGTGCCAGCAGCTTTGGTCCTCCTCAGCCCTACGAGCAGTACTTC; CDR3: CASSFGPPQPYEQYF
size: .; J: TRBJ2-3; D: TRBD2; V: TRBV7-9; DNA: TGTGCCAGCAGCTTTAGCGGGGTTACTAGCACAGATACGCAGTATTTT; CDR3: CASSFSGVTSTDTQYF
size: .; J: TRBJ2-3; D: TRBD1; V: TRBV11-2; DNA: TGTGCCAGCAGACTGCGATGGACAGGTACCGGCACAGATACGCAGTATTTT; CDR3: CASRLRWTGTGTDTQYF
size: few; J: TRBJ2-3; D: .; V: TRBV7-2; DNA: TGTGCCAGCAGCTCCTTCTACACAGATACGCAGTATTTT; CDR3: CASSSFYTDTQYF
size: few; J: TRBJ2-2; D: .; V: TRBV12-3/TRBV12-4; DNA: TGTGCCAGCAGTTTACAGGGGGGCACCGGGGAGCTGTTTTTT; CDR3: CASSLQGGTGELFF
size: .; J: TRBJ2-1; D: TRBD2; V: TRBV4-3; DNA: TGCGCCAGCAGCCAAGATCATGAGACTAGCGCGTACAATGAGCAGTTCTTC; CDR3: CASSQDHETSAYNEQFF
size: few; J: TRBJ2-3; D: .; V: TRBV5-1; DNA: TGCGCCAGCAGCTTGGTGCCAGGCACAGATACGCAGTATTTT; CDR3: CASSLVPGTDTQYF
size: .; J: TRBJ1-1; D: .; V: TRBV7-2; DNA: TGTGCCAGCAGCGTTTACAGGGTTGGAACTGAAGCTTTCTTT; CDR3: CASSVYRVGTEAFF
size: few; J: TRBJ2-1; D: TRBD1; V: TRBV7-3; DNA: TGTGCCAGCAGCATCTCAGGACAGGCCTACAATGAGCAGTTCTTC; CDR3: CASSISGQAYNEQFF
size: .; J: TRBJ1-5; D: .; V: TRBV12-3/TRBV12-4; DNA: TGTGCCAGCAGCTCAGGGGAGGAGCCCCAGCATTTT; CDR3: CASSSGEEPQHF
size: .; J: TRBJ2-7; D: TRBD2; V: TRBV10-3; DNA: TGTGCCATCAGTAGTAGCGGGGGGGCACGGGTCGAGCAGTACTTC; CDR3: CAISSSGGARVEQYF
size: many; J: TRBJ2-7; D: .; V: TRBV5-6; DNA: TGTGCCAGCAGCTGGAGCTACGAGCAGTACTTC; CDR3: CASSWSYEQYF
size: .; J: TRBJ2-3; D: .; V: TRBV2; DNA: TGTGCCACCCGGGACATATTCACAGATACGCAGTATTTT; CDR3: CATRDIFTDTQYF
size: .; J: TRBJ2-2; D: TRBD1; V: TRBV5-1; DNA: TGCGCCAGCAGCCCGGACACAGGGGCAAACACCGGGGAGCTGTTTTTT; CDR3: CASSPDTGANTGELFF
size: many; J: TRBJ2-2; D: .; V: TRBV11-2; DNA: TGTGCCAGCAGCCCTCCCGGGGAGCTGTTTTTT; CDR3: CASSPPGELFF